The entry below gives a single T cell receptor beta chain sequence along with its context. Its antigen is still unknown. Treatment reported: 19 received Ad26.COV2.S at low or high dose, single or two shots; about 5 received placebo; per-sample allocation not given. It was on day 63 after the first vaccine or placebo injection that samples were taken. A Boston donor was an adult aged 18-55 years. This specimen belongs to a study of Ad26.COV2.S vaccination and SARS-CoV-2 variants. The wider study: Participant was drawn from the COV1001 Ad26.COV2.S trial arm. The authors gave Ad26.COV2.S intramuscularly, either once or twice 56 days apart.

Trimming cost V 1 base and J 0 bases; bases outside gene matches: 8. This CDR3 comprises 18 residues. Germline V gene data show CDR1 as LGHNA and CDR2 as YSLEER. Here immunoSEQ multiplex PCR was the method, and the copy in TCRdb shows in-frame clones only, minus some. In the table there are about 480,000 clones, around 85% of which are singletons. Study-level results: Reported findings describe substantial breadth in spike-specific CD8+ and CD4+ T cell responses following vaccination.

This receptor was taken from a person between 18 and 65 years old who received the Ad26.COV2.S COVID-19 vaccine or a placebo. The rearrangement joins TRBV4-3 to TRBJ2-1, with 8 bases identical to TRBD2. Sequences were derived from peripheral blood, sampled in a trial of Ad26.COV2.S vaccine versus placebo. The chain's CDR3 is CASSQGTSGPHSYNEQFF. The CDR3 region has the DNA TGCGCCAGCAGCCAAGGAACTAGCGGACCCCACTCCTACAATGAGCAGTTCTTC.